This T cell receptor (beta chain) was found in a study of T cells after yellow fever vaccination. Via MiXCR, TCRdb re-called the 5' RACE reads, giving one row per CDR3 protein. The data hold approximately 69,000 distinct CDR3 sequences, with approximately 5% observed a single time. Findings and limits, study-wide: Contamination by abundant bulk-population clonotypes could be present in FACS-sorted repertoires.

This clonotype was counted ten times or more. The antigen is unknown. This specimen was CD4+ T cells sorted from PBMCs, taken approximately 15 days after the first yellow fever vaccination. The TCR originated in a man younger than 35 who received the YFV17D yellow fever vaccine.

The CDR3 sequence is CASSQGGGAGYGYTF. The CDR3 DNA is TGTGCCAGCAGCCAGGGGGGGGGAGCGGGCTATGGCTACACCTTC. V gene TRBV4-2 combines with J gene TRBJ1-2; tentatively, D is TRBD1 (5 bases). The CDR3 spans 15 residues. Per germline, CDR1 LGHNA and CDR2 YNFKEQ. The V end was cut by 3 bases, the J end by 4 bases, with 15 bases between.